This TCR beta chain derives from a study of CD8 T cells in ankylosing spondylitis. General study points: Several highly homologous variants formed a TCR beta motif that appeared characteristic of ankylosing spondylitis blood. Clones tied to disease were said to be significantly enriched in matched ankylosing spondylitis synovial fluid. Disease-associated clonotypes exhibited CD8+ identity and were relatively infrequent in peripheral blood.

Germline V lookup: CDR1 DFQATT, CDR2 SNEGSKA (reference sequence). This CDR3 has 12 amino acids. J lost 1 base, V lost 5 bases, and 0 bases had no gene match. A quantitative 5'-RACE method, one with molecular barcodes, was used to make TCR beta libraries. TCRdb recomputed calls from the 5' RACE reads with MiXCR, one row per CDR3 protein. The sample shows 150,000 to 200,000 distinct CDR3 sequences, approximately 13% of them seen only once. This clonotype was recorded at least ten times. What it binds is not known. This clonotype was sampled from a female donor with ankylosing spondylitis or in good health (not recorded which). The sequencing input was blood, either unsorted or a sorted T cell fraction (not recorded which). This chain uses TRBV20-1 with TRBJ2-3; 7 bases align to TRBD2. Here the CDR3 reads CSAGGGTDTQYF. The CDR3 nucleotides are TGCAGTGCTGGGGGGGGCACAGATACGCAGTATTTT.